A single T cell receptor beta chain is shown here with its context. Its antigen is currently unknown. This specimen belongs to a study of T cell responses to AZD1222 COVID-19 vaccine. Study-level information: Some second doses came at about 4 weeks and others at about 12 weeks; these were pooled.

The protocol was immunoSEQ multiplex PCR, while the TCRdb copy is restricted to in-frame clones and leaves out a portion. The sample holds 75,000 to 100,000 clones, roughly nine tenths seen once. Findings and caveats of the study: There were mostly white British donors and more females than males, and clonal diversity was possibly underestimated. Two doses of AZD1222 preceded a rise in Spike-specific TCR breadth and depth.

This TCR derives from an adult in good health. The starting material was peripheral blood, obtained on day 0 of AZD1222 vaccination.

The CDR3 loop reads CASSANSGTSREQYF. DNA for the CDR3: TGCGCCAGCAGCGCCAACTCCGGGACAAGTCGTGAGCAGTACTTC. This chain connects TRBV5-1 to TRBJ2-7, with D possibly being TRBD1 (6 bases). Germline assignment: CDR1 SGHRS and CDR2 YFSETQ. This CDR3 is 15 amino acids long. V was shortened by 4 bases and J by 7 bases, with 21 bases between the two germline ends.